Below, 9 T cell receptor beta chains from the same sample are listed, as sequenced in a study of T-cell reconstitution after alpha-beta-depleted transplantation in children. Unique molecular identifiers were incorporated during preparation of the TCRbeta library. TCRdb re-derived calls from the PCR reads in MiXCR, one entry per CDR3 protein. The table has about 15,000 distinct CDR3 sequences, under 15% seen once. The sample in question was PBMCs, mostly from graft donor cells, obtained 180 days after TCRalphabeta/CD19-depleted stem cell transplant. The origin of the receptors is a boy younger than two who had a stem cell transplant for Wiskott-Aldrich syndrome, so the T cells may come from the graft donor.

In its sample, this clonotype was seen a few times. The chain employs TRBV27 and TRBJ1-1; 7 nucleotides agree with TRBD1. Trimming cost V 2 bases and J 1 base; bases outside gene matches: 10. CDR1 and CDR2 (germline): MNHEY, SMNVEV (reference sequence). This CDR3 has 17 residues. The CDR3 DNA sequence: TGTGCCAGCAGTTTAAGGGCCAGGGGGGATACGAACACTGAAGCTTTCTTT. It is translated as CASSLRARGDTNTEAFF.

This clonotype was detected a few times. The chain couples TRBV5-1 to TRBJ2-1; the D call may be TRBD1 or TRBD2 (6 bases each). The CDR3 has 13 residues. Trimming pared 4 bases from V and 8 bases from J, leaving 13 bases between. Per the germline V gene, CDR1 is SGHRS and CDR2 is YFSETQ. The CDR3, as DNA: TGCGCCAGCAGCCAGGGGACTTCCGATGAGCAGTTCTTC. This sequence encodes CASSQGTSDEQFF.

This clonotype has at least ten counts. This chain connects TRBV3-1 to TRBJ2-1, with D possibly TRBD2 on 6 matching bases. The germline V and J ends were trimmed by 0 bases and 9 bases, with 15 bases remaining between them. This CDR3 spans 15 amino acids. Germline lookup yields CDR1 LGHDT and CDR2 YNNKEL (reference sequence). As DNA, the CDR3 is TGTGCCAGCAGCCAAGACGGGGGAGCCGGATTTGAGCAGTTCTTC. It is translated as CASSQDGGAGFEQFF.

This clonotype occurred a few times. The chain links TRBV28 to TRBJ2-1; the match to TRBD1 covers 10 bases. V shed 3 bases and J 15 bases; nucleotides not matched to a gene: 17. The germline gives CDR1 MDHEN, CDR2 SYDVKM. This CDR3 has 16 residues. The CDR3 is CASSLAVGTGVSGGFF. CDR3 nucleotides: TGTGCCAGCAGTTTGGCGGTGGGGACAGGGGTCTCAGGGGGGTTCTTC.

The chain carries TRBV25-1 and TRBJ2-7; 8 bases align to TRBD2. From germline, CDR1 is MGHDK and CDR2 SYGVNS. This CDR3 contains 15 residues. V dropped 1 base and J dropped 3; count of bases not matched to a gene: 5. In nucleotides, the CDR3 is TGTGCCAGCAGTGAATCTGCGGGGGGTGGCTACGAGCAGTACTTC. Residues: CASSESAGGGYEQYF.

A note on this clonotype: Because it lacks the conserved phenylalanine or tryptophan at the end, this CDR3 is likely a read error. This chain joins TRBV24-1 and TRBJ2-3; no clear D gene. Germline CDR1 KGHDR, CDR2 SFDVKD. Trimming pared 1 base from V and 1 base from J, leaving 5 bases between. This CDR3 is built from 14 residues. The CDR3 DNA is TGTGCCACCAGTGATTTCTTCGGCACAGATACGCAGTATCTT. Translation: CATSDFFGTDTQYL.

The J gene is TRBJ2-5, the V gene TRBV4-3, with D perhaps matching TRBD2 (5 bases). The CDR3 spans 15 residues. With 0 bases removed from V and 5 bases from J, the gap between germline ends came to 13 bases. Per the germline V gene, CDR1 is LGHNA and CDR2 is YSLEER. CDR3 coding DNA: TGCGCCAGCAGCCAAGAACCCGGACTGTGGGAGACCCAGTACTTC. This encodes CASSQEPGLWETQYF.

The CDR3 loop is CASSGTRQETQYF. The CDR3 nucleotides are TGCGCCAGCAGCGGGACGAGACAAGAGACCCAGTACTTC. The rearrangement joins TRBV5-1 to TRBJ2-5, with D perhaps matching TRBD1 or TRBD2 (5 bases each). Looked up from germline, CDR1 is SGHRS and CDR2 is YFSETQ. CDR3 length equals 13 residues. The ends were cut back, 4 bases at V and 2 bases at J, with 9 bases in the middle. Full variable domain (remainder filled in from reference TRBV5-1 and TRBJ2-5): KAGVTQTPRYLIKTRGQQVTLSCSPISGHRSVSWYQQTPGQGLQFLFEYFSETQRNKGNFPGRFSGRQFSNSRSEMNVSTLELGDSALYLCASSGTRQETQYFGPGTRLLVL.

This clonotype was seen a few times. The J gene is TRBJ2-1, the V gene TRBV30; tentatively, D is TRBD1 (5 bases). Germline V gene lookup returns CDR1 GTSNPN and CDR2 SVGIG (reference sequence). CDR3 size: 11 residues. The V end was cut by 0 bases, the J end by 15 bases, with 12 bases between. This CDR3 is CAWSVRGIAFF. The CDR3, as DNA: TGTGCCTGGAGTGTTAGGGGCATCGCGTTCTTC.